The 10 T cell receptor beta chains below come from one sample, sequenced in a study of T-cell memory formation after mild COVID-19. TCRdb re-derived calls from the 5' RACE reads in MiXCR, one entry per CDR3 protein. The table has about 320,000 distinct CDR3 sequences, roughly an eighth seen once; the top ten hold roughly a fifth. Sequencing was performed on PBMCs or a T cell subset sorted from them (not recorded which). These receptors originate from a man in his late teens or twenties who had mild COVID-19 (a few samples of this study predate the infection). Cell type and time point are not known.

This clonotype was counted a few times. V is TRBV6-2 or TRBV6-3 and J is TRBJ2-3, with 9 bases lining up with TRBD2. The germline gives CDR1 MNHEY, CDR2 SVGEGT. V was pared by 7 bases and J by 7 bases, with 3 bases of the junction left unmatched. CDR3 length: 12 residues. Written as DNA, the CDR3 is TGTGCCAGCACTAGCGGGGTGTATACGCAGTATTTT. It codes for CASTSGVYTQYF.

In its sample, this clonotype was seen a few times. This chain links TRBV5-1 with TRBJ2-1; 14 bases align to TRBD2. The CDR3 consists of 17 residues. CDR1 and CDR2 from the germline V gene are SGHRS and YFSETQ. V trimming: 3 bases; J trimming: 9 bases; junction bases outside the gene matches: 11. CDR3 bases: TGCGCCAGCAGCTCCAGATCCGGGACTAGCGGGGGAGGTGAGCAGTTCTTC. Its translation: CASSSRSGTSGGGEQFF.

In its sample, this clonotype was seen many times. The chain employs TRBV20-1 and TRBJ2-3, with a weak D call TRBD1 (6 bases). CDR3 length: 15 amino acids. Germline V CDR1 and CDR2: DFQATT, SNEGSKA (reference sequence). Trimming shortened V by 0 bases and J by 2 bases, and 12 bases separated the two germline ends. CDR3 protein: CSARDPRGSTDTQYF. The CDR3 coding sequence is TGCAGTGCTAGAGATCCCAGGGGCTCCACAGATACGCAGTATTTT.

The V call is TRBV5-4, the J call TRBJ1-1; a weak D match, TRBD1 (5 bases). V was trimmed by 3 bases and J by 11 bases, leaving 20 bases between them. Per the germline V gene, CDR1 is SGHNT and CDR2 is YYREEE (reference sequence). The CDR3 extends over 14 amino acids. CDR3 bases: TGTGCCAGCAGCTCCAGGGAATTCGACTTGTTGGCTTTCTTT. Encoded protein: CASSSREFDLLAFF. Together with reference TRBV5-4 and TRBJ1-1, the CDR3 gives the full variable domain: ETGVTQSPTHLIKTRGQQVTLRCSSQSGHNTVSWYQQALGQGPQFIFQYYREEENGRGNFPPRFSGLQFPNYSSELNVNALELDDSALYLCASSSREFDLLAFFGQGTRLTVV.

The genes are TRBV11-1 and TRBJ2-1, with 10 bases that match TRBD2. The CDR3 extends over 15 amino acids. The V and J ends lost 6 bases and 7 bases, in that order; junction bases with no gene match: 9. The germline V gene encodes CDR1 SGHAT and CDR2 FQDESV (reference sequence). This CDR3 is CASRRTSGGKNEQFF. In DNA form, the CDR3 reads TGTGCCAGCAGACGGACTAGCGGCGGTAAGAATGAGCAGTTCTTC.

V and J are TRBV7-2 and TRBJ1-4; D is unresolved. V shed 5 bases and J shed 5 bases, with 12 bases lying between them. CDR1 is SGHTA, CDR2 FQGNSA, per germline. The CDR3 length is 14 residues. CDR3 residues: CASSRDKQNEKLFF. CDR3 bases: TGTGCCAGCAGCCGCGACAAGCAGAATGAAAAACTGTTTTTT.

This CDR3 is CASSLAQNTEAFF. In DNA form, the CDR3 reads TGTGCCAGCAGTTTGGCTCAGAACACTGAAGCTTTCTTT. V usage is TRBV12-3 or TRBV12-4 and J usage is TRBJ1-1; unclear D gene. The CDR3 contains 13 residues. V gave up 3 bases and J gave up 1 base, with 6 bases separating them.

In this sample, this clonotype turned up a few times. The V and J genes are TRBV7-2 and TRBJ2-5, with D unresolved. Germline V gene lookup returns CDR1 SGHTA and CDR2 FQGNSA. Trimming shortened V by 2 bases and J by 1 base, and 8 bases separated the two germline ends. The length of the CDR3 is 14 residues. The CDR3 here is CASSLSNTQETQYF. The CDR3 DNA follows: TGTGCCAGCAGCTTAAGTAACACCCAAGAGACCCAGTACTTC.

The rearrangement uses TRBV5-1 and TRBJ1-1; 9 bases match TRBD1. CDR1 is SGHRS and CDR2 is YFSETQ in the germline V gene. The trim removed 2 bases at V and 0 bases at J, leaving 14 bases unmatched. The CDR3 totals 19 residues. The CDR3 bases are TGCGCCAGCAGCTTACAGGGGGCGTCCTGGATCGGTTTGAACACTGAAGCTTTCTTT. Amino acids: CASSLQGASWIGLNTEAFF.

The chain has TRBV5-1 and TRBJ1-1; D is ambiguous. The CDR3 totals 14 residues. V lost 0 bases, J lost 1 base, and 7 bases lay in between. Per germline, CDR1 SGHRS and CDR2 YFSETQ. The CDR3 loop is CASSLALQNTEAFF. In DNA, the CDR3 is TGCGCCAGCAGCTTGGCCTTACAGAACACTGAAGCTTTCTTT.